The next 24 T cell receptor beta chains were all read from a single sample in a study of cytomegalovirus exposure and HLA in healthy donors. 60 Vbeta and 13 Jbeta primers were used in PCR. Method: immunoSEQ multiplex PCR; TCRdb's copy keeps in-frame clones and lacks some. The sample carries 100,000 to 120,000 clones, more than 65% recorded once. Sequencing input: PBMCs. The receptors stem from a young man in good health and CMV-seronegative.

This clone was detected only a few times. The chain employs TRBV2 and TRBJ1-2; the match to TRBD1 covers 8 bases. CDR3 length: 14 residues. Germline V CDR1 and CDR2: SNHLY, FYNNEI. The junction had 7 bases not matched to a gene; V was cut back by 6 bases and J by 4 bases. CDR3 amino acids: CASSGQGKSYGYTF. CDR3 nucleotide sequence: TGTGCCAGCAGCGGACAGGGCAAAAGCTATGGCTACACCTTC.

V and J are TRBV19 and TRBJ1-4; TRBD1 might be the D (6 bases). The CDR3 is 15 residues long. Germline CDR1 reads LNHDA; CDR2 reads SQIVND (reference sequence). The V end was cut by 6 bases, the J end by 8 bases, with 19 bases between. The CDR3 nucleotides are TGTGCCAGTAGAGACGCAGGGGTGTTGGGCGAAAAACTGTTTTTT. The encoded protein is CASRDAGVLGEKLFF.

This sequence joins TRBV6-1 and TRBJ1-1; no clear D gene. CDR1 is MNHNS and CDR2 is SASEGT in the germline V gene. V lost 7 bases to trimming and J lost 3 bases, with 12 bases between them. The CDR3 has 13 amino acids. This CDR3 reads CASTRTRDTEAFF. The CDR3 DNA reads as TGTGCCAGCACTCGGACGAGGGACACTGAAGCTTTCTTT.

The J gene is TRBJ2-7, the V gene TRBV28, with D maybe TRBD1 (6 bases). The CDR3 runs 13 residues. V was shortened by 7 bases and J by 4 bases, with 14 bases between the two germline ends. CDR1 and CDR2 from the germline V gene are MDHEN and SYDVKM. The CDR3 region is CASTSGQGYEQYF. The CDR3 DNA reads as TGTGCCAGCACTTCGGGACAAGGGTACGAGCAGTACTTC.

This chain links TRBV28 with TRBJ2-7, with 11 bases that match TRBD2. Germline trimming cut 4 bases from V and 2 bases from J; bases unmatched to any gene: 7. The CDR3 spans 16 residues. Germline V gives CDR1 MDHEN, CDR2 SYDVKM. CDR3 in amino acids: CASSSVAGGPPYEQYF. The CDR3 DNA is TGTGCCAGCAGTTCAGTAGCGGGAGGGCCTCCCTACGAGCAGTACTTC. Complete variable domain (other parts from reference TRBV28 and TRBJ2-7): DVKVTQSSRYLVKRTGEKVFLECVQDMDHENMFWYRQDPGLGLRLIYFSYDVKMKEKGDIPEGYSVSREKKERFSLILESASTNQTSMYLCASSSVAGGPPYEQYFGPGTRLTVT.

V usage is TRBV19 and J usage is TRBJ1-4; D ambiguous. The CDR3 is 14 residues long. Germline V gene sequence: CDR1 LNHDA, CDR2 SQIVND (reference sequence). V was pared by 7 bases and J by 10 bases, with 19 bases between. For the CDR3, the DNA is TGTGCCAGTAATATTGCGGGTTTCGGAGCAAAACTGTTTTTT. Translating gives CASNIAGFGAKLFF.

This clone came up many times. V and J are TRBV7-2 and TRBJ2-2, with D unclear. The V and J ends lost 6 bases and 5 bases respectively, with 10 bases between them. This CDR3 comprises 13 residues. Germline V lookup: CDR1 SGHTA, CDR2 FQGNSA. CDR3 sequence (DNA): TGTGCCAGCAGGCCCGGTAGAACCGGGGAGCTGTTTTTT. It encodes CASRPGRTGELFF.

V and J are TRBV7-2 and TRBJ2-7; 7 bases fit TRBD1. Trimming took 4 bases from V and 6 from J; bases not matched to a gene: 6. CDR1 is SGHTA and CDR2 is FQGNSA in the germline V gene. CDR3 size: 13 residues. The CDR3 loop is CASSSDRRSEQYF. The CDR3 DNA follows: TGTGCCAGCAGCTCGGACAGGCGGTCCGAGCAGTACTTC.

This sequence joins TRBV2 and TRBJ2-7, with 8 bases aligning to TRBD1. The CDR3 length is 15 residues. V lost 4 bases and J lost 6; bases outside the gene matches: 11. Germline V gene sequence: CDR1 SNHLY, CDR2 FYNNEI. The CDR3 loop is CASSVDRQGYGEQYF. CDR3 nucleotide sequence: TGTGCCAGCAGTGTTGATAGACAGGGGTACGGCGAGCAGTACTTC.

The chain joins TRBV7-2 to TRBJ1-2; D call uncertain. The germline V gene has CDR1 SGHTA and CDR2 FQGNSA. This CDR3 contains 14 residues. Trimming pared 3 bases from V and 2 bases from J, leaving 10 bases between. The CDR3, as DNA: TGTGCCAGCAGCTTTCTAACAGCAAACTATGGCTACACCTTC. This sequence encodes CASSFLTANYGYTF.

The chain employs TRBV7-2 and TRBJ1-5; TRBD1 matches 8 bases. Trimming at V came to 1 base and at J to 6 bases, leaving 8 bases not matched to a gene. The CDR3 covers 16 residues. Germline V gives CDR1 SGHTA, CDR2 FQGNSA. The CDR3 reads CASSLVGQGGSQPQHF. In DNA, the CDR3 is TGTGCCAGCAGCTTAGTAGGACAGGGTGGGAGTCAGCCCCAGCATTTT. Full variable domain (remainder filled in from reference TRBV7-2 and TRBJ1-5): GAGVSQSPSNKVTEKGKDVELRCDPISGHTALYWYRQSLGQGLEFLIYFQGNSAPDKSGLPSDRFSAERTGGSVSTLTIQRTQQEDSAVYLCASSLVGQGGSQPQHFGDGTRLSIL.

The J gene is TRBJ1-1, the V gene TRBV21-1. TRBV21-1 is classified as a pseudogene. There are 17 residues in the CDR3. CDR3 amino acids: CASSKEIGPRRDTEAFF. The CDR3 DNA reads as TGTGCCAGCAGCAAAGAAATTGGCCCTCGTCGGGACACTGAAGCTTTCTTT.

In nucleotides, the CDR3 is TGTGCCAGCAGCTTGTGGGGCCCGGGCTCACCCCTCCACTTT. This codes for CASSLWGPGSPLHF. The V call is TRBV5-4, the J call TRBJ1-6; tentatively, D is TRBD1 (5 bases). In germline, CDR1 is SGHNT, CDR2 YYREEE (reference sequence). The length of the CDR3 is 14 residues. Trimming took off 1 base at V and 10 bases at J, with 12 bases between the two ends.

This chain connects TRBV5-1 to TRBJ1-4, with 7 bases fitting TRBD1. The CDR3 has 15 residues. Looked up from germline, CDR1 is SGHRS and CDR2 is YFSETQ. The junction had 5 bases not matched to a gene; V was cut back by 4 bases and J by 2 bases. The CDR3 loop reads CASSRLQGTNEKLFF. The CDR3 DNA sequence: TGCGCCAGCAGCCGGTTACAGGGGACTAATGAAAAACTGTTTTTT.

The table lists this clone with a count of one. The J gene is TRBJ2-4, the V gene TRBV9, with TRBD2 matching 9 bases. The V and J ends lost 4 bases and 1 base, in that order; junction bases with no gene match: 12. Germline-derived CDR1 and CDR2 are SGDLS and YYNGEE. This CDR3 has 18 residues. CDR3 in amino acids: CASSLSGSGSGAKNIQYF. The CDR3 coding sequence is TGTGCCAGCAGCCTTAGCGGGAGCGGATCGGGGGCCAAAAACATTCAGTACTTC.

This rearrangement joins TRBV7-9 to TRBJ2-1, with D perhaps TRBD2 (5 bases). The germline V and J ends were trimmed by 5 bases and 6 bases, with 20 bases remaining between them. The CDR3 is 16 residues long. CDR1 is SEHNR and CDR2 is FQNEAQ in the germline V gene (reference sequence). The CDR3 here is CASSGPLRGRSNEQFF. The CDR3 coding sequence is TGTGCCAGCAGCGGCCCCCTACGAGGGAGATCCAATGAGCAGTTCTTC.

In this sample, this clone turned up a few times. CDR3 in DNA: TGTGCCAGCAGCTTAGCGGAGCGGGGGCCGAGCAATCAGCCCCAGCATTTT. It yields the protein CASSLAERGPSNQPQHF. This rearrangement joins TRBV7-8 to TRBJ1-5, with D tentatively TRBD1 (6 bases). Germline CDR1 SGHVS, CDR2 FQNEAQ. Trimming removed 0 bases at V and 1 base at J, with 13 bases between. The CDR3 runs 17 residues.

The chain carries TRBV19 and TRBJ2-7; TRBD2 agrees at 12 bases. V was pared by 6 bases and J by 7 bases, with 16 bases of the junction left unmatched. The CDR3 runs 17 residues. Per germline, CDR1 LNHDA and CDR2 SQIVND (reference sequence). The CDR3 sequence is CASSREGLAGQAGEQYF. The CDR3 region has the DNA TGTGCCAGTAGCAGGGAGGGACTAGCGGGCCAGGCGGGGGAGCAGTACTTC.

The chain links TRBV7-9 to TRBJ2-7; D call uncertain. The germline gives CDR1 SEHNR, CDR2 FQNEAQ (reference sequence). Trimming cost V 6 bases and J 3 bases, with 15 bases left between them. The CDR3 contains 14 residues. CDR3 nucleotide sequence: TGTGCCAGCAGTTCGGCCCAGCGCCACTACGAGCAGTACTTC. Translation gives CASSSAQRHYEQYF.

Concerning this clone: Other nucleotide sequences from this sample produce the same CDR3. The V gene is TRBV27, the J gene TRBJ1-5; 10 positions agree with TRBD1. J gave up 4 bases and V 8 bases, and 2 bases lay outside the gene matches. Germline V gives CDR1 MNHEY, CDR2 SMNVEV (reference sequence). The CDR3 sequence is 13 residues long. The CDR3 DNA is TGTGCCAGCCGGACAGGGGGGAATCAGCCCCAGCATTTT. This codes for CASRTGGNQPQHF.

The chain links TRBV7-9 to TRBJ2-3; D is unresolved. V shed 3 bases and J shed 4 bases, with 8 bases lying between them. Germline V gives CDR1 SEHNR, CDR2 FQNEAQ (reference sequence). CDR3 size: 13 residues. The CDR3 protein is CASSLTGSDTQYF. In DNA, the CDR3 is TGTGCCAGCAGCTTGACTGGCTCAGATACGCAGTATTTT.

This clone has only a few counts. This chain connects TRBV2 to TRBJ2-1; TRBD2 aligns across 11 bases. CDR1 is SNHLY, CDR2 FYNNEI, per germline. The trim removed 7 bases at V and 9 bases at J, leaving 5 bases unmatched. This CDR3 is 13 amino acids long. The CDR3 DNA follows: TGTGCCAGCATCACTAGCGGGAGTGGTGAGCAGTTCTTC. Its translation: CASITSGSGEQFF. The full variable domain, its missing parts supplied by reference TRBV2 and TRBJ2-1, is EPEVTQTPSHQVTQMGQEVILRCVPISNHLYFYWYRQILGQKVEFLVSFYNNEISEKSEIFDDQFSVERPDGSNFTLKIRSTKLEDSAMYFCASITSGSGEQFFGPGTRLTVL.

On this clone itself: One end of the junction is discordant with germline, which a read error may explain. The J gene is TRBJ1-3, the V gene TRBV4-3; D is uncertain. The CDR3 spans 17 residues. The V gene's germline CDR1 is LGHNA and CDR2 YSLEER. The CDR3 DNA is TGCGCCAGCAGCCAAGCCTCGGCCGGAAGCGGAGGAAGCACCATATATTTT. It specifies CASSQASAGSGGSTIYF.

The chain uses TRBV27 and TRBJ2-2; D uncertain. Trimming took off 6 bases at V and 8 bases at J, with 7 bases between the two ends. Germline V lookup: CDR1 MNHEY, CDR2 SMNVEV (reference sequence). This CDR3 region has 11 residues. This chain's CDR3 is CASRNEGELFF. CDR3 DNA: TGTGCCAGCAGGAACGAGGGGGAGCTGTTTTTT.